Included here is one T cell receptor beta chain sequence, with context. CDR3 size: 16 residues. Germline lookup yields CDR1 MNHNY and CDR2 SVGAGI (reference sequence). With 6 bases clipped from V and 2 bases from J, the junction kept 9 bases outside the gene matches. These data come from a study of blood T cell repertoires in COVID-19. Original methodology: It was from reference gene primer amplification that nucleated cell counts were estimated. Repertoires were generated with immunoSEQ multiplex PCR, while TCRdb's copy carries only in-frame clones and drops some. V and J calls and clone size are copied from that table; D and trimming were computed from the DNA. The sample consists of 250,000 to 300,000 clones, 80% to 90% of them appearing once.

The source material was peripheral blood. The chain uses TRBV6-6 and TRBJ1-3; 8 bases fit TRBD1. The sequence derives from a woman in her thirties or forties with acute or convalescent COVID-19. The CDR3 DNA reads TGTGCCAGCAGAAATCCACAGGGGGACGCTGGAAACACCATATATTTT. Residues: CASRNPQGDAGNTIYF.